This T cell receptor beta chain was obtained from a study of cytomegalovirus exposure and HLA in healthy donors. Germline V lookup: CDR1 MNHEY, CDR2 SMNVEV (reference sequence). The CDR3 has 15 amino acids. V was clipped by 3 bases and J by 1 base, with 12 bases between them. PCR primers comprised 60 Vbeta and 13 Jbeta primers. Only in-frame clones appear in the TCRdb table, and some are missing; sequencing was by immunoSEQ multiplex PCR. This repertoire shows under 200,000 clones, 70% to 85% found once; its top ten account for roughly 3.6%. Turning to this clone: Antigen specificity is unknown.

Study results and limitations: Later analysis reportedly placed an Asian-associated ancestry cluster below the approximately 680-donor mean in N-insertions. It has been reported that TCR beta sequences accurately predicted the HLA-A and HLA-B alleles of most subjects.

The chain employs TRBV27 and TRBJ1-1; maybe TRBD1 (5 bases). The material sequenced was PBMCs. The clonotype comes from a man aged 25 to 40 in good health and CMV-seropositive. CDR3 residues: CASSFAGDPNTEAFF. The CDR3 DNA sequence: TGTGCCAGCAGTTTTGCGGGGGACCCGAACACTGAAGCTTTCTTT.